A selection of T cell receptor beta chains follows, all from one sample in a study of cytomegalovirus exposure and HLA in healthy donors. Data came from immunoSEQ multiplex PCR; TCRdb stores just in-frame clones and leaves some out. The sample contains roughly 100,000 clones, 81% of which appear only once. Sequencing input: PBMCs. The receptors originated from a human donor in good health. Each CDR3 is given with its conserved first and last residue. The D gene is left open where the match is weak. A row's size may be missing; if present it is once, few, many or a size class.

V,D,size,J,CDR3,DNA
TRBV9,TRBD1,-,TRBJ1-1,CASSERDRMNTEAFF,TGTGCCAGCAGCGAAAGGGACAGAATGAACACTGAAGCTTTCTTT
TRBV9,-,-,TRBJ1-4,CASSVGGNNEKLFF,TGTGCCAGCAGCGTAGGAGGGAATAATGAAAAACTGTTTTTT
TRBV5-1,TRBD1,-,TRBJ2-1,CASSLQGQIYNEQFF,TGCGCCAGCAGCCTCCAGGGACAGATCTACAATGAGCAGTTCTTC
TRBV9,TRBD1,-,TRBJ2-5,CASSVEDRGKETQYF,TGTGCCAGCAGCGTAGAAGACAGGGGAAAGGAGACCCAGTACTTC
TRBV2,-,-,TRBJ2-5,CATWTRLAETQYF,TGTGCCACCTGGACACGGTTGGCGGAGACCCAGTACTTC
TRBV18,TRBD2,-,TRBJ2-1,CASSGTSGGALNEQFF,TGTGCCAGCTCCGGGACTAGCGGGGGGGCTTTGAATGAGCAGTTCTTC
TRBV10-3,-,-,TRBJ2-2,CAIMGAPGELFF,TGTGCCATCATGGGGGCTCCCGGGGAGCTGTTTTTT
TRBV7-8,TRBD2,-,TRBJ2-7,CASSPSGRLVEQYF,TGTGCCAGCAGCCCAAGCGGGAGGTTGGTCGAGCAGTACTTC
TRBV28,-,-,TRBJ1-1,CASSFQGSEAFF,TGTGCCAGCAGTTTTCAGGGGTCTGAAGCTTTCTTT
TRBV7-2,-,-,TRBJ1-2,CASSPDGRVPNYGYTF,TGTGCCAGCAGCCCTGACGGGCGGGTCCCTAACTATGGCTACACCTTC
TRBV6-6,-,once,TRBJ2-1,CASSSQGNEQFF,TGTGCCAGCAGTTCTCAGGGAAATGAGCAGTTCTTC
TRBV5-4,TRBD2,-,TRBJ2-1,CASSGRTSSNEQFF,TGTGCCAGCAGCGGGAGGACTAGCTCTAATGAGCAGTTCTTC
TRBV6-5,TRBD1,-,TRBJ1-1,CASRPRDRGNTEAFF,TGTGCCAGCAGGCCTCGGGACAGGGGGAACACTGAAGCTTTCTTT
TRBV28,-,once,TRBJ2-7,CASSLGGRGYEQYF,TGTGCCAGCAGTTTGGGCGGCAGGGGCTACGAGCAGTACTTC
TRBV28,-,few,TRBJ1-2,CASREQGGGEGYTF,TGTGCCAGCAGAGAACAGGGTGGGGGAGAGGGCTACACCTTC
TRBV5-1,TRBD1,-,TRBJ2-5,CARTGGWTQYF,TGCGCCAGGACAGGGGGTTGGACCCAGTACTTC
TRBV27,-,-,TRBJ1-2,CASSLSQWAGRGYTF,TGTGCCAGCAGTTTATCCCAGTGGGCAGGTCGGGGCTACACCTTC
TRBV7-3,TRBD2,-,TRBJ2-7,CASSQGLAGVDYEQYF,TGTGCCAGCAGCCAGGGGCTAGCGGGAGTCGACTACGAGCAGTACTTC
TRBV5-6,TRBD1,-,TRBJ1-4,CASSRTGGGEKLFF,TGTGCCAGCAGCCGGACAGGGGGAGGTGAAAAACTGTTTTTT
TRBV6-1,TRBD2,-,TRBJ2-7,CASRTGLAGAKEQYF,TGTGCCAGCAGGACTGGACTAGCGGGAGCGAAAGAGCAGTACTTC
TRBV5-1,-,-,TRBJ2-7,CASRIADSSYEQYF,TGCGCCAGTAGGATAGCGGATAGCTCCTACGAGCAGTACTTC
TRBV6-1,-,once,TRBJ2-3,CASSEGTRIGGDTQYF,TGTGCCAGCAGTGAAGGGACAAGAATAGGAGGGGATACGCAGTATTTT
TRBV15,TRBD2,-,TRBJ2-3,CATSTLAGGLDTQYF,TGTGCCACCAGCACCCTAGCGGGGGGTCTAGATACGCAGTATTTT
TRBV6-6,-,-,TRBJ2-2,CASSYSQVSNTGELFF,TGTGCCAGCAGTTACTCACAGGTTTCGAACACCGGGGAGCTGTTTTTT